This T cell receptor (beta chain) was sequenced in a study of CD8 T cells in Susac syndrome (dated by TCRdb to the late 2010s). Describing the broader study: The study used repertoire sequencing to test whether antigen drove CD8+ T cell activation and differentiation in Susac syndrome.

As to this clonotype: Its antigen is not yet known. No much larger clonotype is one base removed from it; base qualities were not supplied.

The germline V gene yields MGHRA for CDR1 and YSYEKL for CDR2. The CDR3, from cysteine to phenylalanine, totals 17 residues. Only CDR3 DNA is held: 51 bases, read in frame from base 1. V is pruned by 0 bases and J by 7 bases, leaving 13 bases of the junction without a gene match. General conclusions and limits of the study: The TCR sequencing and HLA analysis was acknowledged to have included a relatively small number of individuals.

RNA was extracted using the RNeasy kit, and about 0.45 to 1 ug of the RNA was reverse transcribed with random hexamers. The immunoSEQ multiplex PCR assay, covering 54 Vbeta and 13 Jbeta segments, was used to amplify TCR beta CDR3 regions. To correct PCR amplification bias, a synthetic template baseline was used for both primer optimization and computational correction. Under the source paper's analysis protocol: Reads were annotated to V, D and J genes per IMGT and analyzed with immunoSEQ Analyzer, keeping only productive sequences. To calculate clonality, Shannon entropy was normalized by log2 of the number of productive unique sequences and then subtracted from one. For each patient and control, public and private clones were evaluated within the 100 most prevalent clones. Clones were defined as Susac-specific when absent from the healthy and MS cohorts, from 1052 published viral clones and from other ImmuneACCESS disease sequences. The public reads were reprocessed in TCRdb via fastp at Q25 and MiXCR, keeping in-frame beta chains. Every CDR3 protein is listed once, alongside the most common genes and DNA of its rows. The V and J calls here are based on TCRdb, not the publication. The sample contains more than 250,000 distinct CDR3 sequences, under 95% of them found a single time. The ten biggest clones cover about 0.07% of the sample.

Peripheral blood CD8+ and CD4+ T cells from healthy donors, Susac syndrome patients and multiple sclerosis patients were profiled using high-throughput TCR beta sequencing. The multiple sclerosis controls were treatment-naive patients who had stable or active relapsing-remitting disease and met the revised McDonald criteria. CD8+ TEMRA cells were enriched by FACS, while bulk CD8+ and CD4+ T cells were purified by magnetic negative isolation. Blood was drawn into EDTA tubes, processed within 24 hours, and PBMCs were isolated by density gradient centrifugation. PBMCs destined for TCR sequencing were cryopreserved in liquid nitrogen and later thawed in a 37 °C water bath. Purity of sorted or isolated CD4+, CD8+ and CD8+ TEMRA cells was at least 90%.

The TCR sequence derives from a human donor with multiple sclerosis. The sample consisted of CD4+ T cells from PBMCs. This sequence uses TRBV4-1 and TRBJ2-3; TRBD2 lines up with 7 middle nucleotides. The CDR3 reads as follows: CASSQEPQRGLGNTQYF. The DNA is TGCGCCAGCAGCCAAGAGCCCCAGCGGGGCCTCGGGAATACGCAGTATTTT.